This TCR beta chain was recorded in a study of PD-L1 blockade in urothelial cancer. Study in general: Previous chemotherapy exposure amounted to 0 to 3 regimens for patients. Blood-derived samples held a median approximately 140,000 T cells.

Each PCR received spiked synthetic TCR analog templates. Assay: immunoSEQ multiplex PCR; the TCRdb copy retains only in-frame clones and omits some. Altogether around 100,000 clones are present, nearly 90% being singletons, with the ten largest covering about 1.7%. Germline loops: CDR1 SGHAT, CDR2 FQNNGV. The CDR3 contains 14 residues. The ends lost 8 bases at V and 5 bases at J; junction bases unmatched: 8. Time point in this sample: pretreatment peripheral blood. Patient sample counts ranged from 1 to 8, pretreatment and on-treatment. The chain joins TRBV11-2 to TRBJ2-7; 11 positions agree with TRBD1. The specimen was PBMCs, collected around atezolizumab (anti-PD-L1) treatment. The receptor comes from a man aged 55 to 70 with urothelial cancer. The DNA of the CDR3 is TGTGCCAGCGGGGGGACAGGGGGTCTCAACGAGCAGTACTTC. Amino acids: CASGGTGGLNEQYF.